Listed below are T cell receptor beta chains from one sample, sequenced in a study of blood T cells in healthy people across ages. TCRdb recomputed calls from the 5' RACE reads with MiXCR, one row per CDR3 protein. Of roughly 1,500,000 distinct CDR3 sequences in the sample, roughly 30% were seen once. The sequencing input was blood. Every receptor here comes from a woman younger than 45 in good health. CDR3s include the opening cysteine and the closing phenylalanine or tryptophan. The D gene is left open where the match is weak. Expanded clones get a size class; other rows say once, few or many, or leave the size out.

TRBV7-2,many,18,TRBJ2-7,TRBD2,CASSLASSSGSMAYEQYF,TGTGCCAGCAGCTTAGCTTCGTCTAGCGGGAGTATGGCCTACGAGCAGTACTTC
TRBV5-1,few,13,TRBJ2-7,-,CASSHPDAYEQYF,TGCGCCAGCAGCCATCCGGACGCCTACGAGCAGTACTTC
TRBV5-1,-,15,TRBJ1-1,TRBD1,CASSPRDRGNTEAFF,TGCGCCAGCAGCCCCCGGGACAGGGGGAACACTGAAGCTTTCTTT
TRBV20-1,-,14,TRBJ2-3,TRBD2,CSAAPSGKTDTQYF,TGCAGTGCTGCTCCTAGCGGGAAGACAGATACGCAGTATTTT
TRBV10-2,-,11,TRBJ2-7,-,CASTFSYEQYF,TGCGCCAGCACCTTCTCCTACGAGCAGTACTTC
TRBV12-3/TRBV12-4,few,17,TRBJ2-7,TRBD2,CASSLEAGGLPPDEQYF,TGTGCCAGCAGTTTAGAAGCGGGAGGCCTCCCTCCCGACGAGCAGTACTTC
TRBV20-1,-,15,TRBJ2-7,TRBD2,CSATDSGAMTYEQYF,TGCAGTGCTACCGATAGCGGGGCGATGACCTACGAGCAGTACTTC
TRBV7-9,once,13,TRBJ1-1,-,CASSFEERTEAFF,TGTGCCAGCAGCTTTGAGGAACGGACTGAAGCTTTCTTT
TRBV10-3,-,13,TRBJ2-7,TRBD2,CATEVAGGGEQYF,TGTGCCACCGAGGTAGCGGGAGGGGGGGAGCAGTACTTC
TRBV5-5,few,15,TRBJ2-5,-,CASYTPGDPGRAQYF,TGTGCCAGCTACACCCCCGGGGACCCCGGACGGGCCCAGTACTTC
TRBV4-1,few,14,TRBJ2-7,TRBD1,CASSQAGQGYEQYF,TGCGCCAGCAGCCAAGCCGGACAGGGCTACGAGCAGTACTTC
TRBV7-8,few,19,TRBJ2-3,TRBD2,CASSPRLAGAVLRTDTQYF,TGTGCCAGCAGCCCCCGACTAGCGGGAGCAGTCCTCCGCACAGATACGCAGTATTTT
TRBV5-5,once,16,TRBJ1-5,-,CASSLESTGWNQPQHF,TGTGCCAGCAGCTTGGAAAGTACAGGATGGAATCAGCCCCAGCATTTT
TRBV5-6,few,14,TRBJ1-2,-,CASSPGRGGYGYTF,TGTGCCAGCAGCCCCGGACGGGGCGGCTATGGCTACACCTTC
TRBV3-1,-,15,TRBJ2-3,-,CASSLLAVGSDTQYF,TGTGCCAGCAGCCTCCTAGCAGTGGGATCAGATACGCAGTATTTT
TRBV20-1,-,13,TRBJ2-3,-,CSAKRTVADTQYF,TGCAGTGCAAAGCGAACAGTGGCAGATACGCAGTATTTT
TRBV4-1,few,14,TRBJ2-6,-,CASSQVVGANVLTF,TGCGCCAGCAGCCAAGTGGTTGGGGCCAACGTCCTGACTTTC
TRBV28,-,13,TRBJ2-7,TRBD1,CGPDREITYEQYF,TGTGGACCGGACAGGGAAATTACCTACGAGCAGTACTTC
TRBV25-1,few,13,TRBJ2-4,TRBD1,CASSQGQGPTQYF,TGTGCCAGCAGTCAGGGACAGGGACCAACGCAGTACTTC
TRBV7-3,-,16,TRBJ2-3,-,CASSLNGGGDTDTQYF,TGTGCCAGCAGCTTAAACGGGGGAGGCGACACAGATACGCAGTATTTT
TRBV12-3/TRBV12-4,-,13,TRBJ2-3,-,CASSLGQTNTQYF,TGTGCCAGCAGCCTCGGGCAGACGAATACGCAGTATTTT
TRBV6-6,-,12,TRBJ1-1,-,CASGKGEAEAFF,TGTGCCAGCGGTAAAGGGGAGGCTGAAGCTTTCTTT
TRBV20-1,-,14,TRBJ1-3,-,CSAPQGSAGNTIYF,TGCAGTGCTCCTCAGGGGTCTGCGGGAAACACCATATATTTT
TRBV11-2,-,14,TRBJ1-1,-,CANSARRGYTEAFF,TGTGCCAACAGCGCACGTAGGGGTTACACTGAAGCTTTCTTT
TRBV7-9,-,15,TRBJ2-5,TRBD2,CASSLEGGSSETQYF,TGTGCCAGCAGCTTAGAGGGAGGGTCGAGCGAGACCCAGTACTTC
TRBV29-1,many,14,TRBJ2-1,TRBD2,CSSLEASGIDEQFF,TGCAGCTCCCTGGAGGCTAGCGGGATAGATGAGCAGTTCTTC
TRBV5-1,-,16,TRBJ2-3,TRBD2,CASKGTSGDNTDTQYF,TGCGCCAGCAAAGGGACTAGCGGAGATAACACAGATACGCAGTATTTT